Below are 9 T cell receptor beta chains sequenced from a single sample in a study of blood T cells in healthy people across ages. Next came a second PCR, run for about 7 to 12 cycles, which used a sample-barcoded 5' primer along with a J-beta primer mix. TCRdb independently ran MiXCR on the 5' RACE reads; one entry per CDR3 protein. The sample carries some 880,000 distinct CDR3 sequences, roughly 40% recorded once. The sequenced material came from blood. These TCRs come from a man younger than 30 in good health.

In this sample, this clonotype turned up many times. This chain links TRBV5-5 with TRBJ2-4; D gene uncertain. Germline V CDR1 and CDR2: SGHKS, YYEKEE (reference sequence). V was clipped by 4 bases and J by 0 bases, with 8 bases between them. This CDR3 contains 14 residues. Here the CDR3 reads CASSALIAKNIQYF. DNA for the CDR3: TGTGCCAGCAGCGCCCTAATAGCCAAAAACATTCAGTACTTC.

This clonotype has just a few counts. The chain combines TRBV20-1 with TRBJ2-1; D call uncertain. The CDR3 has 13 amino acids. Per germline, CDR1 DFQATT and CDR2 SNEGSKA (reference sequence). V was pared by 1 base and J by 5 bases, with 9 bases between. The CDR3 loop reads CSARGRQHNEQFF. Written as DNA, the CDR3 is TGCAGTGCTAGAGGCAGGCAGCACAATGAGCAGTTCTTC.

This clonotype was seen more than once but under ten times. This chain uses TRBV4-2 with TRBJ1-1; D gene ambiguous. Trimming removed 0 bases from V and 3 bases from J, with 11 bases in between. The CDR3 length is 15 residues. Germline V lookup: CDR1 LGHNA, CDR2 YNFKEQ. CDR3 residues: CASSQEWSLDTEAFF. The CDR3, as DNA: TGTGCCAGCAGCCAAGAGTGGTCGTTGGACACTGAAGCTTTCTTT.

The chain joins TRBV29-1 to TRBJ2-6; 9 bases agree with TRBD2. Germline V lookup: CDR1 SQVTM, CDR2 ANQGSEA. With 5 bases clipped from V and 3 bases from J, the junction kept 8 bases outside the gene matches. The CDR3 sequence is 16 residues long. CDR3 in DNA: TGCAGCGTTTATCTAGCGGGGTTGGATGGGGCCAACGTCCTGACTTTC. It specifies CSVYLAGLDGANVLTF.

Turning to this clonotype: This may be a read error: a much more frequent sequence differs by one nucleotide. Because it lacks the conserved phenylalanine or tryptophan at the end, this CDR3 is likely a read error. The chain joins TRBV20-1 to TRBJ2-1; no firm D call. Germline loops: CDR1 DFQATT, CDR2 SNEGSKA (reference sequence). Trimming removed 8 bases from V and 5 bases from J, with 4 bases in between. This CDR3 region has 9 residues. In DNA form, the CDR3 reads TGCAGTACCCACAATGAGCAGTTCTTA. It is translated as CSTHNEQFL.

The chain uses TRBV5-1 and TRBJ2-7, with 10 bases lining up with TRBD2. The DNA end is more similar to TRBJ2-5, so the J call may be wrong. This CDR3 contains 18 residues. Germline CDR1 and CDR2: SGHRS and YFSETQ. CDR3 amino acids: CASSLYDRLAGAPETQYF. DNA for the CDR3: TGCGCCAGCAGCTTGTATGATCGACTAGCGGGTGCCCCGGAGACCCAGTACTTC.

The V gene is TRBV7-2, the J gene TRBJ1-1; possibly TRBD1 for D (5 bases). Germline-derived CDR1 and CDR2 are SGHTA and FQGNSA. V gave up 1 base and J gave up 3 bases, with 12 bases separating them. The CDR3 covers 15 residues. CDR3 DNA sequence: TGTGCCAGCAGCTTAGTGGGGGGTAAATACACTGAAGCTTTCTTT. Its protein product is CASSLVGGKYTEAFF.

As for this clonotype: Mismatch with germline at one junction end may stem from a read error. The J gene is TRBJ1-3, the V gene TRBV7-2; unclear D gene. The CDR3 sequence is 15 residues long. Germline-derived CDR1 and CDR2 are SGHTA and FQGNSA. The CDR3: CASSQNTGRGNNIYF. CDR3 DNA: TGTGCCAGCAGCCAGAACACGGGGAGAGGAAACAACATATATTTT.

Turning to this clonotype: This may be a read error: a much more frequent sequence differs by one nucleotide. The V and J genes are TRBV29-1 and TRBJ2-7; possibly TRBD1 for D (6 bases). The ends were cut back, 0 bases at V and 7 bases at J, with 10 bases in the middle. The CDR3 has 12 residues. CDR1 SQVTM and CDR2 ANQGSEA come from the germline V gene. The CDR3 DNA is TGCAGCGTTGAAGAAAGGGACAATGAGCAGTACTTC. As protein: CSVEERDNEQYF.